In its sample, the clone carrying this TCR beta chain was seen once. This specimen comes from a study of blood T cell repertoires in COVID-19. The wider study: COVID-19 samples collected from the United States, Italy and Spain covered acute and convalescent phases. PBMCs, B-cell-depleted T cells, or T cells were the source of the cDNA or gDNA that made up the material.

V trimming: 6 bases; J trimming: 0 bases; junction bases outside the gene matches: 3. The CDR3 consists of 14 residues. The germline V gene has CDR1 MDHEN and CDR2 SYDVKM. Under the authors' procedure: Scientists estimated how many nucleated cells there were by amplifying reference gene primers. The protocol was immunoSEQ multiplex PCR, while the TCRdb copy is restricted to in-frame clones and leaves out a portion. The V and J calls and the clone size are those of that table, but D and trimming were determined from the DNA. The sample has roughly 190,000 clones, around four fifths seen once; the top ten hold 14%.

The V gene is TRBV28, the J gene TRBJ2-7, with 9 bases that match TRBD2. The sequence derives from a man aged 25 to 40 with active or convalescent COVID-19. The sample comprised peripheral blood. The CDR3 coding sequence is TGTGCCAGCAGAAGGCGGGGGGGCTCCTACGAGCAGTACGTC. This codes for CASRRRGGSYEQYV.